The present T cell receptor (beta chain) was sequenced within a study of PD-L1 blockade in urothelial cancer. Overall study: Administration of atezolizumab to patients began in the mid-2010s, at 1,200 mg intravenously every 3 weeks.

V lost 1 base, J lost 1 base, and 5 bases lay in between. Germline CDR1 reads SEHNR; CDR2 reads FQNEAQ (reference sequence). The CDR3 is made up of 14 amino acids. Synthetic TCR analog templates were spiked into each PCR. The method was immunoSEQ multiplex PCR; TCRdb's version includes in-frame clones alone and lacks a portion of them. The sample includes 50,000 or so clones, about 90% of them seen just once. The sample's time point: peripheral blood 6 weeks after treatment start. This chain connects TRBV7-9 to TRBJ1-5; D is unclear. This clonotype originated in a man aged 55 to 70 with urothelial cancer. The sequencing here drew on PBMCs, taken around atezolizumab (anti-PD-L1) treatment. The CDR3, as DNA: TGTGCCAGCAGCTTAGTCGAGAGCAATCAGCCCCAGCATTTT. It translates to CASSLVESNQPQHF. The variable domain in full, completed from reference TRBV7-9 and TRBJ1-5, reads DTGVSQNPRHKITKRGQNVTFRCDPISEHNRLYWYRQTLGQGPEFLTYFQNEAQLEKSRLLSDRFSAERPKGSFSTLEIQRTEQGDSAMYLCASSLVESNQPQHFGDGTRLSIL.